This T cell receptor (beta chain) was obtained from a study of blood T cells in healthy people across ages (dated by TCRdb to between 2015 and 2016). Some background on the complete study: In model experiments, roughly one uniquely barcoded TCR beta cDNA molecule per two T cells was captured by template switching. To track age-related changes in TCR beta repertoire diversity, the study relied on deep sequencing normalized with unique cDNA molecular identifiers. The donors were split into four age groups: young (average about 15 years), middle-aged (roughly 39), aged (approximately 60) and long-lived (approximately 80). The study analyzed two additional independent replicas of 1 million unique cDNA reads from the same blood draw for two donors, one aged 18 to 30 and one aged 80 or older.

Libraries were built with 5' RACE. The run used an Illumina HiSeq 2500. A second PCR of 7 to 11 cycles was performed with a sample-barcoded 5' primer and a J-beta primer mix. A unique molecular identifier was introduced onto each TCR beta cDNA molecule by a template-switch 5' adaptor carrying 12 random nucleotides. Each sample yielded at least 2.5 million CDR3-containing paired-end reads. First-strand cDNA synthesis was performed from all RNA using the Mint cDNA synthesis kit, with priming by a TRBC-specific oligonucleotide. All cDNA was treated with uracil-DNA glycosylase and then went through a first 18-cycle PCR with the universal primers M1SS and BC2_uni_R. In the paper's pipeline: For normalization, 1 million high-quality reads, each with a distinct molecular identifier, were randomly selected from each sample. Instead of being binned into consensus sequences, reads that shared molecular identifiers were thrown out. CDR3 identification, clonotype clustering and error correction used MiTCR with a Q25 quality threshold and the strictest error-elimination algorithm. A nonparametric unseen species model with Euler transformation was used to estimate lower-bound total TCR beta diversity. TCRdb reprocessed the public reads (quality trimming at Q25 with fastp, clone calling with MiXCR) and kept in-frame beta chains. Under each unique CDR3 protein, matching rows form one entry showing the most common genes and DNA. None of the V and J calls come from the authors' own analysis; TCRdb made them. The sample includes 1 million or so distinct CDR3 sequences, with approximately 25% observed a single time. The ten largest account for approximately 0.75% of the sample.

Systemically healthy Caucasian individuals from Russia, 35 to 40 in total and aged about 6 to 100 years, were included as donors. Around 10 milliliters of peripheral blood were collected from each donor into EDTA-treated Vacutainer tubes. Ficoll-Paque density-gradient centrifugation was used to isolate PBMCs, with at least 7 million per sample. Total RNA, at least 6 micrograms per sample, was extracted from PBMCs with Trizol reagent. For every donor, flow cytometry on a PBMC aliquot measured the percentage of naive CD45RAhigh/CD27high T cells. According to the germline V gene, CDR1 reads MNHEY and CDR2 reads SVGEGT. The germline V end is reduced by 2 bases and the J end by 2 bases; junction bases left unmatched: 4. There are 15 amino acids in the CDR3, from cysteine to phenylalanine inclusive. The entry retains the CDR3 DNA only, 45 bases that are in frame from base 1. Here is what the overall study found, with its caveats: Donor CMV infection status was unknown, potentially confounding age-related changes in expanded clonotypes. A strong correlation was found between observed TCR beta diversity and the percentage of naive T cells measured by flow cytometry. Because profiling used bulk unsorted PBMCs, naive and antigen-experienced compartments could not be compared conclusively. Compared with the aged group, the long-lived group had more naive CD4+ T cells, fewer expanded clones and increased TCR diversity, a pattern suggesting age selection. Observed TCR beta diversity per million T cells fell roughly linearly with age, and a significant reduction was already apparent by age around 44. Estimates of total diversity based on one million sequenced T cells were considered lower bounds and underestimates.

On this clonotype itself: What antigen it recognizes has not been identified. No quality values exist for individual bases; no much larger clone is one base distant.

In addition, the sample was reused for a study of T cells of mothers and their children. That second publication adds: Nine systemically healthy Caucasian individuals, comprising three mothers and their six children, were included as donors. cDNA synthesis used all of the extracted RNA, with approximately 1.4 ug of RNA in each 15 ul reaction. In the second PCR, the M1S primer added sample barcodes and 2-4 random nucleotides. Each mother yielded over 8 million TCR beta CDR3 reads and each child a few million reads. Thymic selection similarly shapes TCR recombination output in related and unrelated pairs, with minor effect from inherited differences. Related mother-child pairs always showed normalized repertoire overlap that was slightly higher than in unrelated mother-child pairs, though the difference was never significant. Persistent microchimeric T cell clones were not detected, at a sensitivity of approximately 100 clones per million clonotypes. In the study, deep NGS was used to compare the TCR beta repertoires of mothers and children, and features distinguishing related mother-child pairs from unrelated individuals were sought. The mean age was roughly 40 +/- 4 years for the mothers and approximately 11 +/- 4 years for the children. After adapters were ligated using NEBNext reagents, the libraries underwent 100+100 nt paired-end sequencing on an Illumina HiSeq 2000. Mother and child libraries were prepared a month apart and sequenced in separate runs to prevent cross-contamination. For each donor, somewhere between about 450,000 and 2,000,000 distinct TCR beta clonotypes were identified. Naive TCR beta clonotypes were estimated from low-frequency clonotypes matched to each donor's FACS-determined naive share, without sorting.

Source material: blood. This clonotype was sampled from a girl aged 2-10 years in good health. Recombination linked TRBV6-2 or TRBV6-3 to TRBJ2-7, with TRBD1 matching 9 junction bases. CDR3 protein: CASSYPGTGTYEQYF. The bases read TGTGCCAGCAGTTACCCCGGGACAGGGACCTACGAGCAGTACTTC.